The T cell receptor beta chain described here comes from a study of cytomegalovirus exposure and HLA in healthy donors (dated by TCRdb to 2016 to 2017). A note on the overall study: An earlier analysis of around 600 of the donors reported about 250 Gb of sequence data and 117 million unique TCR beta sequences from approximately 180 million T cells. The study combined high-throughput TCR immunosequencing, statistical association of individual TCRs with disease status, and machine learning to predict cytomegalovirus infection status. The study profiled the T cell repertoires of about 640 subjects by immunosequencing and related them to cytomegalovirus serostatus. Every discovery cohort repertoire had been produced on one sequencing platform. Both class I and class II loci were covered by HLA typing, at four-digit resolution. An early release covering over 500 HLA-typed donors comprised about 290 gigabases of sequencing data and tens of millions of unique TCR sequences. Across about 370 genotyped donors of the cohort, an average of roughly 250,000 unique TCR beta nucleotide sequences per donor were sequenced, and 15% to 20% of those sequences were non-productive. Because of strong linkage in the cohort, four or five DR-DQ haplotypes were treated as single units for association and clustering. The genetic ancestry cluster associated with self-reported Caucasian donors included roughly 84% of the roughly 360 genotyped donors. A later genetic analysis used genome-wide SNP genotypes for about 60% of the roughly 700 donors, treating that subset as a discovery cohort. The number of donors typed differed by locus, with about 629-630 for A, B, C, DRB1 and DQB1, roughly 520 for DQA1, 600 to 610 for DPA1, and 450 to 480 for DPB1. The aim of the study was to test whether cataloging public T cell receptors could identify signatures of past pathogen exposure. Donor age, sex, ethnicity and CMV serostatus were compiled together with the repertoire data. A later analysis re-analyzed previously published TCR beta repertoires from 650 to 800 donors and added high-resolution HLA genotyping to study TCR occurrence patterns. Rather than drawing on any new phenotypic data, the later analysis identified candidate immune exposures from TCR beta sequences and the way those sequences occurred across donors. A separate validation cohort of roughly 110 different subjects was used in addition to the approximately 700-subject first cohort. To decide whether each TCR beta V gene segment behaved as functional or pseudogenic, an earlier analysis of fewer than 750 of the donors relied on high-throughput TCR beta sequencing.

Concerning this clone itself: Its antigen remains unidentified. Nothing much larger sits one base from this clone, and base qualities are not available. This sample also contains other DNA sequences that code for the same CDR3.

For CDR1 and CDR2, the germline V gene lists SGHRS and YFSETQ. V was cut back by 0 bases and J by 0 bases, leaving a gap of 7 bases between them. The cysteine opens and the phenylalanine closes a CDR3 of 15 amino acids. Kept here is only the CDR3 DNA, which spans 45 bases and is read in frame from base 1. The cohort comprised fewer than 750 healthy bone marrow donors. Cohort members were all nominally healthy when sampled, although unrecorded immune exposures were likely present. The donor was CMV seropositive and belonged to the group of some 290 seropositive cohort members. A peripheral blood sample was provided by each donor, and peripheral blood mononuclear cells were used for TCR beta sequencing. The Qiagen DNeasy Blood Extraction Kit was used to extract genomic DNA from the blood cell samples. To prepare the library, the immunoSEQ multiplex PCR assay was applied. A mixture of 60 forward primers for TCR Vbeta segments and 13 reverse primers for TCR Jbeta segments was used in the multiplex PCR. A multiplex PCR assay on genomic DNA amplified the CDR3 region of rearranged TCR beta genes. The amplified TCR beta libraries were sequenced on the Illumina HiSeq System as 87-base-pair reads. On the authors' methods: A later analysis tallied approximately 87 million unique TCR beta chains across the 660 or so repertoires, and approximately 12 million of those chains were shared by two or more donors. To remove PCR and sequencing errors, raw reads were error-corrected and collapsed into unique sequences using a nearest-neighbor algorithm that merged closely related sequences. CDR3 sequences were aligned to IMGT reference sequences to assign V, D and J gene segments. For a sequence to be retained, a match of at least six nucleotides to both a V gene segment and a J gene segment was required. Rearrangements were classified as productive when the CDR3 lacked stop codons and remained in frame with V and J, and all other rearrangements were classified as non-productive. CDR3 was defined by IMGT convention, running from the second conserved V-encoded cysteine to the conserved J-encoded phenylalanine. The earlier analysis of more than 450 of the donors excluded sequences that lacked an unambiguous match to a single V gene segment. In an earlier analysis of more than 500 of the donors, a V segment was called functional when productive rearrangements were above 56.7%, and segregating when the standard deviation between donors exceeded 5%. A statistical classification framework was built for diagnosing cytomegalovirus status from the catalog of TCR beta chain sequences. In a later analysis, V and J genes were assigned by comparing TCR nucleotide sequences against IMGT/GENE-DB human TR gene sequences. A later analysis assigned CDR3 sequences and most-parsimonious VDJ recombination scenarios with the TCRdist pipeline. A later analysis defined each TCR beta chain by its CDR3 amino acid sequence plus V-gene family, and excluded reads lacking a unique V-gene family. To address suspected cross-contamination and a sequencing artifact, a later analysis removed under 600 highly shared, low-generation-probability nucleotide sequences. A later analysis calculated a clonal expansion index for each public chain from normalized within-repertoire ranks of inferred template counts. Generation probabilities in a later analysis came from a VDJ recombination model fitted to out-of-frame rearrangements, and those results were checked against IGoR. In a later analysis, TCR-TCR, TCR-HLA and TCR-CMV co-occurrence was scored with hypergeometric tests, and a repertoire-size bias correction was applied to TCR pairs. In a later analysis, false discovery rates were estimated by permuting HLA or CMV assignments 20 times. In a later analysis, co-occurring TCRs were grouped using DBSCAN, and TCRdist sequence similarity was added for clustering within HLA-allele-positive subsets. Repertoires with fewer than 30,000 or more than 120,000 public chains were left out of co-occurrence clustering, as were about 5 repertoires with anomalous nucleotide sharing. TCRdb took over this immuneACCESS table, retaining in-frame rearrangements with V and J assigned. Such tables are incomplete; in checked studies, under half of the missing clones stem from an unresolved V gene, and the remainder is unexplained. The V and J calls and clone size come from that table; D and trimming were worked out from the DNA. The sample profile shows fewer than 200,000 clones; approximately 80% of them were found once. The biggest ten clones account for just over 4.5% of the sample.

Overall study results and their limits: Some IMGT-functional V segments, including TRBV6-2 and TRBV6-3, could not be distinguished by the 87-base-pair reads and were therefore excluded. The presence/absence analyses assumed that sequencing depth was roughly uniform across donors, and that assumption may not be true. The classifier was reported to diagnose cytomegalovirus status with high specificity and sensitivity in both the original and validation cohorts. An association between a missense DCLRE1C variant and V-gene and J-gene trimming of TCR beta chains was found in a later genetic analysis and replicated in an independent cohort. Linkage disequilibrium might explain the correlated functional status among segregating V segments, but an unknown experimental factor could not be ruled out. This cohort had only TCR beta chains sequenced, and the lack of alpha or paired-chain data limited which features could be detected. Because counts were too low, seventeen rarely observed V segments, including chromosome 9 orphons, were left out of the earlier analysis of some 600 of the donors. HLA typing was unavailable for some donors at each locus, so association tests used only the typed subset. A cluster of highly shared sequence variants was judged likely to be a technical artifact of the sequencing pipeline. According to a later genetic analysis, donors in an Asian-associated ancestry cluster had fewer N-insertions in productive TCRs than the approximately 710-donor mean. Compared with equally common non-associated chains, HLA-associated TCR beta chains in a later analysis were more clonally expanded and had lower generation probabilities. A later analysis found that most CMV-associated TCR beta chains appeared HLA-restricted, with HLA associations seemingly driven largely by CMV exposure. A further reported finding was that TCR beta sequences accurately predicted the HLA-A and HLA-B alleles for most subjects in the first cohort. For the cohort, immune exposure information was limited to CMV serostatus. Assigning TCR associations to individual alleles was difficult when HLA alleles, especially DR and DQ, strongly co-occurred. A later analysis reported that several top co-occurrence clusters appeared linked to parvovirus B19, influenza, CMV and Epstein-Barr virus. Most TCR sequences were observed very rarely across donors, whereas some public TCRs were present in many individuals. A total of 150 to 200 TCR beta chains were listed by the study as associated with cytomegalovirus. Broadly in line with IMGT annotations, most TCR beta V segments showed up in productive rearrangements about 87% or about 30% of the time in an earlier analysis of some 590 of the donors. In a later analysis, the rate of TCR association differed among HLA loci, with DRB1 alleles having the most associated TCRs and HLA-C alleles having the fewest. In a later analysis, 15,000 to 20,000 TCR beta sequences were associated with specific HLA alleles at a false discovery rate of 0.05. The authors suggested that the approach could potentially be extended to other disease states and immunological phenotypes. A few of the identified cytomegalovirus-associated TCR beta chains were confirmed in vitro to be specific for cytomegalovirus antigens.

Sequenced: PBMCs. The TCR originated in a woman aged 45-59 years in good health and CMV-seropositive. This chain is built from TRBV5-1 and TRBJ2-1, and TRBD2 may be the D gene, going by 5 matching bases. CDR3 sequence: CASSLGGSSYNEQFF. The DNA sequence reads TGCGCCAGCAGCTTGGGTGGGAGCTCCTACAATGAGCAGTTCTTC.